Shown below are 9 T cell receptor beta chains from a single sample sequenced in a study of early T cells in non-severe SARS-CoV-2 infection. TCRdb analysed the 5' RACE reads with MiXCR anew, one entry per CDR3 protein. The data contain about 69,000 distinct CDR3 sequences, about an eighth of them seen just once; the ten biggest clones take up 5.7%. The sequencing used whole blood, collected at baseline. Every receptor here comes from an adult who was a healthcare worker with PCR-confirmed SARS-CoV-2 infection or an uninfected control (not recorded which).

This clonotype was observed a few times. This rearrangement joins TRBV10-3 to TRBJ1-2, with 7 nucleotides matching TRBD1. V gave up 0 bases and J gave up 5 bases; unmatched junction bases: 3. This CDR3 spans 14 amino acids. Germline assignment: CDR1 ENHRY and CDR2 SYGVKD. The CDR3 DNA reads TGTGCCATCAGTGAGTCGAGGGACAGTTATGGCTACACCTTC. It translates to CAISESRDSYGYTF.

This clonotype was counted at least ten times. This chain connects TRBV28 to TRBJ2-6; D ambiguous. Germline V gives CDR1 MDHEN, CDR2 SYDVKM. This CDR3 has 14 amino acids. Trimming pared 5 bases from V and 4 bases from J, leaving 9 bases between. The CDR3 DNA reads as TGTGCCAGCAGTAGCCACACCGGGGCCAACGTCCTGACTTTC. It specifies CASSSHTGANVLTF. The full variable domain, in which reference TRBV28 and TRBJ2-6 provide the parts outside the CDR3, is DVKVTQSSRYLVKRTGEKVFLECVQDMDHENMFWYRQDPGLGLRLIYFSYDVKMKEKGDIPEGYSVSREKKERFSLILESASTNQTSMYLCASSSHTGANVLTFGAGSRLTVL.

This clonotype was recorded at least ten times. V usage is TRBV7-9 and J usage is TRBJ1-2; 8 nucleotides line up with TRBD1. The CDR3 is made up of 12 amino acids. Germline V gives CDR1 SEHNR, CDR2 FQNEAQ (reference sequence). The CDR3 nucleotides are TGTGGGACAGGGCTAGTCGAATCAGGCTACACCTTC. Its protein is CGTGLVESGYTF. The variable domain in full, completed from reference TRBV7-9 and TRBJ1-2, reads DTGVSQNPRHKITKRGQNVTFRCDPISEHNRLYWYRQTLGQGPEFLTYFQNEAQLEKSRLLSDRFSAERPKGSFSTLEIQRTEQGDSAMYLCGTGLVESGYTFGSGTRLTVV.

This clonotype was found a few times. The CDR3 protein is CASSLVGGPTGELFF. The CDR3 DNA is TGTGCCAGCAGCTTGGTAGGGGGCCCGACCGGGGAGCTGTTTTTT. The chain couples TRBV5-5 to TRBJ2-2, with TRBD1 matching over 7 bases. The CDR3 totals 15 residues. V shed 0 bases, J shed 5 bases, and the junction held 4 bases outside the gene matches. Germline values: CDR1 SGHKS, CDR2 YYEKEE (reference sequence).

This clonotype was counted many times. The chain combines TRBV6-5 with TRBJ2-2; D possibly corresponds to TRBD1 (7 bases). The V gene's germline CDR1 is MNHEY and CDR2 SVGAGI. Trimming cost V 2 bases and J 4 bases, with 20 bases left between them. The CDR3 extends over 18 amino acids. This chain's CDR3 is CASSYERAGTVSTGELFF. The CDR3 nucleotides read TGTGCCAGCAGTTACGAGCGGGCCGGGACAGTAAGCACCGGGGAGCTGTTTTTT.

The table lists this clonotype with a few counts. This chain joins TRBV14 and TRBJ2-5, with TRBD1 identical over 7 bases. J was trimmed by 3 bases and V by 2 bases; bases with no gene match: 3. The CDR3 is 14 residues long. Per germline, CDR1 SGHDN and CDR2 FVKESK. CDR3 sequence (DNA): TGTGCCAGCAGCCAATCTACAGGGGAAGAGACCCAGTACTTC. Its protein is CASSQSTGEETQYF. The variable domain in full, with the rest retrieved from reference TRBV14 and TRBJ2-5, is EAGVTQFPSHSVIEKGQTVTLRCDPISGHDNLYWYRRVMGKEIKFLLHFVKESKQDESGMPNNRFLAERTGGTYSTLKVQPAELEDSGVYFCASSQSTGEETQYFGPGTRLLVL.

This clonotype was observed a handful of times. V and J are TRBV12-3 or TRBV12-4 and TRBJ2-1; the D is unclear. This CDR3 contains 13 residues. V shed 8 bases and J shed 4 bases, with 12 bases lying between them. The CDR3 DNA follows: TGTGCCAGCCTCGGACGGCTGTACAATGAGCAGTTCTTC. Its translation is CASLGRLYNEQFF.

This clonotype was found many times. The V call is TRBV19, the J call TRBJ1-5; D remains ambiguous. This CDR3 is built from 13 residues. The V gene lost 8 bases and the J gene lost 3 bases, with 11 bases spanning the gap. Germline V gives CDR1 LNHDA, CDR2 SQIVND (reference sequence). The CDR3 loop reads CASVNRDNQPQHF. CDR3 bases: TGTGCCAGTGTTAACAGAGACAATCAGCCCCAGCATTTT. Complete variable domain (other parts from reference TRBV19 and TRBJ1-5): DGGITQSPKYLFRKEGQNVTLSCEQNLNHDAMYWYRQDPGQGLRLIYYSQIVNDFQKGDIAEGYSVSREKKESFPLTVTSAQKNPTAFYLCASVNRDNQPQHFGDGTRLSIL.

The J gene is TRBJ1-5, the V gene TRBV20-1; TRBD1 might be the D (5 bases). Trimming stripped 3 bases from V and 0 bases from J, with 12 bases between. The germline V gene has CDR1 DFQATT and CDR2 SNEGSKA (reference sequence). CDR3 length: 15 amino acids. For the CDR3, the DNA is TGCAGTGCTAGTGACAGCCGATATAGCAATCAGCCCCAGCATTTT. Protein: CSASDSRYSNQPQHF.